The 31 T cell receptor beta chains below come from one sample, sequenced in a study of cytomegalovirus exposure and HLA in healthy donors. The PCR used 60 Vbeta and 13 Jbeta primers. Assay used: immunoSEQ multiplex PCR; TCRdb lists only in-frame clones, some missing. The sample includes some 120,000 clones, more than 60% seen only once; the top ten take roughly 3.1%. Sequenced: PBMCs. The origin of the receptors is a man younger than 40 in good health and CMV-seronegative.

The chain couples TRBV6-1 to TRBJ2-7; weak D call: TRBD1 (6 bases). Germline V gives CDR1 MNHNS, CDR2 SASEGT. The length of the CDR3 is 15 residues. With 5 bases removed from V and 3 bases from J, the gap between germline ends came to 17 bases. This chain's CDR3 is CASSSNPGANYEQYF. The DNA of the CDR3 is TGTGCCAGCAGTTCCAATCCAGGGGCGAACTACGAGCAGTACTTC.

This clone was seen a few times. V is TRBV28 and J is TRBJ1-3; D is undetermined. Germline values: CDR1 MDHEN, CDR2 SYDVKM. The germline V and J ends were trimmed by 2 bases and 4 bases, with 15 bases remaining between them. The CDR3 contains 16 residues. The chain's CDR3 is CASSLARVVSGNTIYF. CDR3 nucleotides: TGTGCCAGCAGTTTAGCGAGGGTAGTCTCCGGAAACACCATATATTTT.

The chain links TRBV27 to TRBJ2-1, with 9 positions matching TRBD2. Trimming at V came to 5 bases and at J to 8 bases, leaving 10 bases not matched to a gene. This CDR3 has 15 residues. CDR1 and CDR2 from the germline V gene are MNHEY and SMNVEV (reference sequence). The CDR3 sequence: CASSPGTSLVYEQFF. The CDR3 nucleotides read TGTGCCAGCAGTCCCGGGACTAGCCTTGTATATGAGCAGTTCTTC.

This clone was recorded once. The chain combines TRBV9 with TRBJ2-4; 10 bases are shared with TRBD1. Trimming cost V 3 bases and J 15 bases; bases outside gene matches: 3. The CDR3 loop spans 11 amino acids. Germline V lookup: CDR1 SGDLS, CDR2 YYNGEE. The CDR3: CASSAGTGVYF. CDR3 bases: TGTGCCAGCAGCGCCGGGACAGGGGTGTACTTC.

The chain carries TRBV7-2 and TRBJ2-7; TRBD2 aligns across 9 bases. J lost 7 bases, V lost 5 bases, and 9 bases had no gene match. The CDR3 covers 14 residues. Germline lookup yields CDR1 SGHTA and CDR2 FQGNSA. The CDR3 region is CASSLSGGRREQYF. CDR3 DNA sequence: TGTGCCAGCAGCCTTAGCGGGGGAAGGAGGGAGCAGTACTTC.

In this sample, this clone turned up a few times. The chain is built from TRBV27 and TRBJ2-7, with TRBD1 matching 7 bases. This CDR3 is 14 amino acids long. With 5 bases clipped from V and 3 bases from J, the junction kept 7 bases outside the gene matches. Germline loops: CDR1 MNHEY, CDR2 SMNVEV (reference sequence). The CDR3, as DNA: TGTGCCAGCAGTCCGCGGTACAGGGGCTACGAGCAGTACTTC. Its translation is CASSPRYRGYEQYF.

The V and J genes are TRBV10-3 and TRBJ2-1; 8 bases match TRBD1. Trimming cost V 5 bases and J 2 bases; bases outside gene matches: 5. This CDR3 has 15 residues. Germline V gene lookup returns CDR1 ENHRY and CDR2 SYGVKD. CDR3 in amino acids: CAISSIQGAYNEQFF. The CDR3 DNA reads TGTGCCATCAGTTCAATACAGGGGGCCTACAATGAGCAGTTCTTC.

The rearrangement uses TRBV5-1 and TRBJ2-1; D gene ambiguous. The germline V gene has CDR1 SGHRS and CDR2 YFSETQ. V dropped 0 bases and J dropped 6 bases, with 10 bases sitting between them. The CDR3 length is 14 residues. CDR3 sequence reads: CASSLGSPVNEQFF. The DNA for the CDR3 is TGCGCCAGCAGCTTGGGCTCGCCAGTCAATGAGCAGTTCTTC. Drawing the rest from reference TRBV5-1 and TRBJ2-1, the complete variable domain is KAGVTQTPRYLIKTRGQQVTLSCSPISGHRSVSWYQQTPGQGLQFLFEYFSETQRNKGNFPGRFSGRQFSNSRSEMNVSTLELGDSALYLCASSLGSPVNEQFFGPGTRLTVL.

V usage is TRBV5-6 and J usage is TRBJ2-7; 10 bases fit TRBD1. The CDR3 loop spans 15 amino acids. Germline V gives CDR1 SGHDT, CDR2 YYEEEE. V trimming: 4 bases; J trimming: 3 bases; junction bases outside the gene matches: 7. The CDR3 DNA reads TGTGCCAGCAGCGCCTACGGGACAGGGGACTACGAGCAGTACTTC. Amino acids: CASSAYGTGDYEQYF.

The V gene is TRBV4-3, the J gene TRBJ1-1; possible D gene TRBD1, 6 bases. Trimming cost V 0 bases and J 5 bases, with 7 bases left between them. This CDR3 has 13 amino acids. Germline V gene sequence: CDR1 LGHNA, CDR2 YSLEER. The CDR3 DNA follows: TGCGCCAGCAGCCAAGAAAGGGGGACTGAAGCTTTCTTT. Its protein product is CASSQERGTEAFF.

The V gene is TRBV6-4, the J gene TRBJ1-2; possibly TRBD1 for D (6 bases). The length of the CDR3 is 14 residues. The germline gives CDR1 MRHNA, CDR2 SNTAGT. V gave up 2 bases and J gave up 6 bases, with 13 bases separating them. CDR3 in DNA: TGTGCCAGCAGTGACGGCGGGGGGCATAATGGCTACACCTTC. This gives the protein CASSDGGGHNGYTF.

The chain carries TRBV6-5 and TRBJ2-1; 14 bases match TRBD2. This CDR3 spans 16 amino acids. Trimming removed 2 bases from V and 8 bases from J; junction bases left unmatched: 5. Germline values: CDR1 MNHEY, CDR2 SVGAGI. CDR3 nucleotide sequence: TGTGCCAGCAGTTACGCGGGACTAGCGGGAGCTGATGAGCAGTTCTTC. As protein: CASSYAGLAGADEQFF.

This clone occurred a few times. V and J are TRBV5-4 and TRBJ2-1; D call uncertain. Trimming pared 0 bases from V and 5 bases from J, leaving 9 bases between. This CDR3 has 14 amino acids. Germline CDR1 SGHNT, CDR2 YYREEE (reference sequence). Here the CDR3 DNA reads TGTGCCAGCAGCTTGGGGCTGCCAAACAATGAGCAGTTCTTC. It is translated as CASSLGLPNNEQFF.

The V gene is TRBV9, the J gene TRBJ2-2, with TRBD2 matching 7 bases. Germline V gene sequence: CDR1 SGDLS, CDR2 YYNGEE. Germline trimming cut 0 bases from V and 1 base from J; bases unmatched to any gene: 3. The CDR3 sequence is 16 residues long. The CDR3 protein is CASSVGIAGNTGELFF. In DNA, the CDR3 is TGTGCCAGCAGCGTAGGGATAGCGGGGAACACCGGGGAGCTGTTTTTT. Using reference TRBV9 and TRBJ2-2 for the parts outside the CDR3, the full variable domain is DSGVTQTPKHLITATGQRVTLRCSPRSGDLSVYWYQQSLDQGLQFLIQYYNGEERAKGNILERFSAQQFPDLHSELNLSSLELGDSALYFCASSVGIAGNTGELFFGEGSRLTVL.

This chain uses TRBV9 with TRBJ2-7, with D possibly TRBD2 on 6 matching bases. This CDR3 region has 14 residues. The V and J ends lost 2 bases and 4 bases respectively, with 13 bases between them. Per germline, CDR1 SGDLS and CDR2 YYNGEE. The CDR3 region is CASSVTAGTYEQYF. The CDR3, as DNA: TGTGCCAGCAGCGTCACCGCAGGGACTTACGAGCAGTACTTC. The whole variable domain, filled in from reference TRBV9 and TRBJ2-7, reads DSGVTQTPKHLITATGQRVTLRCSPRSGDLSVYWYQQSLDQGLQFLIQYYNGEERAKGNILERFSAQQFPDLHSELNLSSLELGDSALYFCASSVTAGTYEQYFGPGTRLTVT.

This clone was detected only a few times. The chain is built from TRBV29-1 and TRBJ1-2, with D perhaps matching TRBD1 (6 bases). This CDR3 has 14 residues. The germline CDR1 and CDR2 sequences are SQVTM and ANQGSEA. The ends were cut back, 5 bases at V and 2 bases at J, with 15 bases in the middle. CDR3 residues: CSVRYRVGNYGYTF. The CDR3 nucleotides are TGCAGCGTTCGATACAGGGTAGGAAACTATGGCTACACCTTC.

The genes are TRBV6-5 and TRBJ2-6; 8 bases map to TRBD1. CDR1 MNHEY and CDR2 SVGAGI come from the germline V gene. This CDR3 contains 15 residues. Trimming cost V 6 bases and J 2 bases; bases outside gene matches: 3. The CDR3 DNA reads TGTGCCAGCAGGTCACAGGGGGCTGGGGCCAACGTCCTGACTTTC. Its translation is CASRSQGAGANVLTF.

The rearrangement links TRBV6-1 to TRBJ2-7; 15 bases map to TRBD2. Germline CDR1 is MNHNS and CDR2 is SASEGT. Trimming cost V 4 bases and J 4 bases; bases outside gene matches: 5. This CDR3 has 16 amino acids. This CDR3 is CASSGGLAGGPYEQYF. The CDR3 nucleotides read TGTGCCAGCAGTGGAGGACTAGCGGGAGGGCCTTACGAGCAGTACTTC.

The genes are TRBV29-1 and TRBJ1-3; perhaps TRBD1 as D (6 bases). Per the germline V gene, CDR1 is SQVTM and CDR2 is ANQGSEA. Between the trimmed V and J ends, which lost 1 base and 3 bases, there was a span of 13 bases. The CDR3 totals 15 residues. The CDR3 sequence: CSVEGLQGDGNTIYF. The CDR3 nucleotides are TGCAGCGTTGAAGGTTTACAGGGAGATGGAAACACCATATATTTT.

DNA of the CDR3: TGTGCCAGCCTAACAGGGGGCTTTGGCTACACCTTC. It codes for CASLTGGFGYTF. The V gene is TRBV28, the J gene TRBJ1-2; TRBD1 matches 9 bases. Germline values: CDR1 MDHEN, CDR2 SYDVKM. The CDR3 contains 12 residues. V lost 8 bases, J lost 7 bases, and 5 bases stayed unmatched.

The chain employs TRBV5-1 and TRBJ2-2, with D perhaps TRBD2 (7 bases). Deletions cut 0 bases from V and 5 bases from J, with 11 bases between. This CDR3 contains 15 residues. From germline, CDR1 is SGHRS and CDR2 YFSETQ. DNA for the CDR3: TGCGCCAGCAGCTTGGAGGGGGGGAAGACCGGGGAGCTGTTTTTT. It specifies CASSLEGGKTGELFF. The full variable domain, its missing parts supplied by reference TRBV5-1 and TRBJ2-2, is KAGVTQTPRYLIKTRGQQVTLSCSPISGHRSVSWYQQTPGQGLQFLFEYFSETQRNKGNFPGRFSGRQFSNSRSEMNVSTLELGDSALYLCASSLEGGKTGELFFGEGSRLTVL.

The chain employs TRBV7-2 and TRBJ2-1; TRBD2 matches at 14 bases. Germline loops: CDR1 SGHTA, CDR2 FQGNSA. The CDR3 is 15 residues long. V was clipped by 5 bases and J by 9 bases; unmatched bases: 6. The chain's CDR3 is CASSLTSGGAVEQFF. Here the CDR3 DNA reads TGTGCCAGCAGCCTGACTAGCGGGGGGGCCGTTGAGCAGTTCTTC.

The gene calls are TRBV6-4 and TRBJ2-2, with D maybe TRBD2 (6 bases). V was cut by 6 bases and J by 7 bases, with 18 bases left in between. From germline, CDR1 is MRHNA and CDR2 SNTAGT. This CDR3 region has 15 residues. The CDR3 sequence: CASSNPGAGGGELFF. CDR3 DNA: TGTGCCAGCAGCAATCCGGGAGCCGGGGGCGGGGAGCTGTTTTTT.

The chain is built from TRBV29-1 and TRBJ2-7; tentative D call: TRBD1 (5 bases). Between the trimmed V and J ends, which lost 5 bases and 4 bases, there was a span of 6 bases. The CDR3 length is 10 residues. Germline loops: CDR1 SQVTM, CDR2 ANQGSEA. The CDR3 is CSVRQYEQYF. In DNA form, the CDR3 reads TGCAGCGTTCGACAGTACGAGCAGTACTTC.

The chain is built from TRBV27 and TRBJ1-3; 7 bases are a match to TRBD1. V lost 6 bases and J lost 0; bases outside the gene matches: 8. Germline CDR1 MNHEY, CDR2 SMNVEV (reference sequence). CDR3 length equals 16 residues. The CDR3 protein is CASRGQPDVSGNTIYF. The CDR3 DNA reads TGTGCCAGCAGGGGACAGCCCGACGTCTCTGGAAACACCATATATTTT.

V is TRBV13 and J is TRBJ1-1; D might be TRBD1 (5 bases). Trimming stripped 5 bases from V and 7 bases from J, with 11 bases between. The CDR3 extends over 12 amino acids. Germline CDR1 reads PRHDT; CDR2 reads FYEKMQ (reference sequence). DNA for the CDR3: TGTGCCAGCAGCCACCAGGGTTATGAAGCTTTCTTT. Translated: CASSHQGYEAFF.

This clone was counted a single time. The chain joins TRBV30 to TRBJ1-1; TRBD1 is a possible D gene (6 bases). V lost 4 bases, J lost 1 base, and 10 bases lay in between. CDR1 is GTSNPN, CDR2 SVGIG, per germline (reference sequence). The CDR3 is 13 amino acids. The CDR3 sequence is CAWMGGANTEAFF. The DNA of the CDR3 is TGTGCCTGGATGGGGGGGGCGAACACTGAAGCTTTCTTT.

This chain joins TRBV15 and TRBJ1-1, with D possibly being TRBD1 (5 bases). V lost 0 bases and J 4 bases, leaving 12 bases between the germline ends. This CDR3 has 15 amino acids. Germline V gene lookup returns CDR1 LNHNV and CDR2 YYDKDF (reference sequence). CDR3 amino acids: CATSRDKGWATEAFF. The DNA of the CDR3 is TGTGCCACCAGCAGAGATAAGGGGTGGGCCACTGAAGCTTTCTTT.

This sequence joins TRBV5-1 and TRBJ1-4; TRBD1 matches at 8 bases. This CDR3 has 18 amino acids. CDR1 is SGHRS, CDR2 YFSETQ, per germline. The trim removed 3 bases at V and 5 bases at J, leaving 15 bases unmatched. This CDR3 reads CASSSGTGAPSLNEKLFF. The CDR3 DNA reads as TGCGCCAGCAGCTCAGGGACAGGCGCCCCCTCTTTAAATGAAAAACTGTTTTTT.

V gene TRBV5-6 combines with J gene TRBJ2-5; 8 nucleotides match TRBD2. TRBJ2-7 explains the end of the DNA better; the J call may be wrong. CDR3 length equals 15 residues. Germline CDR1 and CDR2: SGHDT and YYEEEE. This CDR3 reads CASSLISGASYEQYF. In DNA form, the CDR3 reads TGTGCCAGCAGCTTGATTAGCGGGGCCTCCTACGAGCAGTACTTC.

The rearrangement joins TRBV9 to TRBJ1-5, with D maybe TRBD1 (5 bases). The CDR3 is 15 amino acids. The germline gives CDR1 SGDLS, CDR2 YYNGEE. V was shortened by 4 bases and J by 5 bases, with 16 bases between the two germline ends. The CDR3 spells CASSPQGIQDQPQHF. The CDR3 DNA reads as TGTGCCAGCAGCCCTCAGGGTATACAGGATCAGCCCCAGCATTTT.